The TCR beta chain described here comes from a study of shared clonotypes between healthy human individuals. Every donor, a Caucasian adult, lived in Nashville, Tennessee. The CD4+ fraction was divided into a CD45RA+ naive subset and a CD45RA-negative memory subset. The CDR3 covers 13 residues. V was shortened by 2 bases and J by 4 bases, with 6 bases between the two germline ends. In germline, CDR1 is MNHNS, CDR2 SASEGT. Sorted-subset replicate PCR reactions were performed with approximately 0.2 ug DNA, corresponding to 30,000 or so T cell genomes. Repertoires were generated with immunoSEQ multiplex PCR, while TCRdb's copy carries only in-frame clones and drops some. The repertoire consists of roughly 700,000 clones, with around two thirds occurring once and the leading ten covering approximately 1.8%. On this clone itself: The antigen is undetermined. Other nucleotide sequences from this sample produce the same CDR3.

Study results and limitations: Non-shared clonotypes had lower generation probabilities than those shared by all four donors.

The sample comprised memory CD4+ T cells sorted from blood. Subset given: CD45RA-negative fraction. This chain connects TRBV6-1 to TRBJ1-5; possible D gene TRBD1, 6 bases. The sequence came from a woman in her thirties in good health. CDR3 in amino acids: CASSEQGNQPQHF. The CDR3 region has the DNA TGTGCCAGCAGTGAACAGGGGAATCAGCCCCAGCATTTT.